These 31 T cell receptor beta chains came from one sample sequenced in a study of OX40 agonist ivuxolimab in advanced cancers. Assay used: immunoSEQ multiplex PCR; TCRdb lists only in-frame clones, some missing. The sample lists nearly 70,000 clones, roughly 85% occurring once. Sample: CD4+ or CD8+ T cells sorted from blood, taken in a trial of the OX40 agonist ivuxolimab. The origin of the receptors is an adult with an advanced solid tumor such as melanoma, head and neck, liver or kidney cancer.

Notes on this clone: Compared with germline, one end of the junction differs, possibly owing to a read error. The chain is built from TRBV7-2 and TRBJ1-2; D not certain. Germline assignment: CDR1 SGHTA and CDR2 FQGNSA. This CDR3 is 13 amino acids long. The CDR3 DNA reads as TGTGCCAGCAGTCCCCGAGTAAACTATGGGTACACCTTC. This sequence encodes CASSPRVNYGYTF. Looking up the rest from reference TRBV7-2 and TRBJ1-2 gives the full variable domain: GAGVSQSPSNKVTEKGKDVELRCDPISGHTALYWYRQSLGQGLEFLIYFQGNSAPDKSGLPSDRFSAERTGGSVSTLTIQRTQQEDSAVYLCASSPRVNYGYTFGSGTRLTVV.

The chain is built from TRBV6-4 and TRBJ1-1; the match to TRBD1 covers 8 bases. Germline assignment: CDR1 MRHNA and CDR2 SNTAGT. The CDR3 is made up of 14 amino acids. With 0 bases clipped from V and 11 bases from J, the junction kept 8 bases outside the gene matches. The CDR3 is CASSDSGTGSRAFF. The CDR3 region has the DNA TGTGCCAGCAGTGACTCTGGGACAGGCTCGCGGGCTTTCTTT.

CDR3 loop: CASSGQGSEQYF. The CDR3 nucleotides are TGTGCCAGCAGCGGCCAAGGGAGCGAGCAGTACTTC. The chain couples TRBV7-9 to TRBJ2-7; tentatively, D is TRBD2 (5 bases). From germline, CDR1 is SEHNR and CDR2 FQNEAQ (reference sequence). V dropped 5 bases and J dropped 6 bases, with 11 bases sitting between them. The CDR3 loop spans 12 amino acids. Full variable domain (outside the CDR3, taken from reference TRBV7-9 and TRBJ2-7): DTGVSQNPRHKITKRGQNVTFRCDPISEHNRLYWYRQTLGQGPEFLTYFQNEAQLEKSRLLSDRFSAERPKGSFSTLEIQRTEQGDSAMYLCASSGQGSEQYFGPGTRLTVT.

The CDR3 bases are TGCAGCGTTGATCATGGGATGGGCACTGAAGCTTTCTTT. Its translation is CSVDHGMGTEAFF. The chain employs TRBV29-1 and TRBJ1-1; D call uncertain. Trimming cost V 3 bases and J 4 bases, with 12 bases left between them. This CDR3 has 13 residues. CDR1 is SQVTM, CDR2 ANQGSEA, per germline.

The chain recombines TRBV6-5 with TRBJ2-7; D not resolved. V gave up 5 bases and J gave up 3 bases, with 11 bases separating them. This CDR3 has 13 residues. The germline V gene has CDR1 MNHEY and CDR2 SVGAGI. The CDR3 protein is CASSLGLDYEQYF. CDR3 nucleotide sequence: TGTGCCAGCAGTCTGGGCCTTGACTACGAGCAGTACTTC.

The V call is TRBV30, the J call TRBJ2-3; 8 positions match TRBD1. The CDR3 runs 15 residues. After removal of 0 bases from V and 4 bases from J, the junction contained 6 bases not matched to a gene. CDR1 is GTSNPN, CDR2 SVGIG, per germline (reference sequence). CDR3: CAWSVTGGVSDTQYF. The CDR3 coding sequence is TGTGCCTGGAGTGTTACAGGGGGTGTGTCAGATACGCAGTATTTT.

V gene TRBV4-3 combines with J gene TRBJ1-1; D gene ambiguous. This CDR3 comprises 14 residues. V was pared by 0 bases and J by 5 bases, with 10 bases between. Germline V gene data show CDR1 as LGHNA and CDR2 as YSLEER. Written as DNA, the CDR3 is TGCGCCAGCAGCCAAGATCTTAGGGAAACTGAAGCTTTCTTT. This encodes CASSQDLRETEAFF.

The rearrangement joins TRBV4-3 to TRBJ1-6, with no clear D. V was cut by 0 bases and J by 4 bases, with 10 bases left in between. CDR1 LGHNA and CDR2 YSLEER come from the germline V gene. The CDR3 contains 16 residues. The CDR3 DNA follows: TGCGCCAGCAGCCAAGATTGGGGAGGGTATAATTCACCCCTCCACTTT. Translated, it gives CASSQDWGGYNSPLHF.

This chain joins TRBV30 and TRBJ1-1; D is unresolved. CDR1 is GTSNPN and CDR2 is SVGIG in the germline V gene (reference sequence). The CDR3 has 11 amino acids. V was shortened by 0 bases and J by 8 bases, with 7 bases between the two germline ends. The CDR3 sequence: CAWSVPLEAFF. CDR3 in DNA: TGTGCCTGGAGTGTACCTCTCGAAGCTTTCTTT. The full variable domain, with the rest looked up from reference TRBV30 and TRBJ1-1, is SQTIHQWPATLVQPVGSPLSLECTVEGTSNPNLYWYRQAAGRGLQLLFYSVGIGQISSEVPQNLSASRPQDRQFILSSKKLLLSDSGFYLCAWSVPLEAFFGQGTRLTVV.

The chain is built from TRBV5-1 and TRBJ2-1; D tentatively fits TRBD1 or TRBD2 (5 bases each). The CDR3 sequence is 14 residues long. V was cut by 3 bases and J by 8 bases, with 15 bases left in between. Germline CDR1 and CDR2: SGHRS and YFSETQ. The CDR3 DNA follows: TGCGCCAGCAGCTCCCCCGAGGGGACCGATGAGCAGTTCTTC. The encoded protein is CASSSPEGTDEQFF.

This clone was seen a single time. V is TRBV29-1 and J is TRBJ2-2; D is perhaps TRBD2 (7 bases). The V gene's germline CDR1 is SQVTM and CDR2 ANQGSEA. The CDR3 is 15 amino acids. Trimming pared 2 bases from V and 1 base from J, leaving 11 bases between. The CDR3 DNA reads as TGCAGCGTTGAACCGGGGGGCCGGAACACCGGGGAGCTGTTTTTT. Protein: CSVEPGGRNTGELFF.

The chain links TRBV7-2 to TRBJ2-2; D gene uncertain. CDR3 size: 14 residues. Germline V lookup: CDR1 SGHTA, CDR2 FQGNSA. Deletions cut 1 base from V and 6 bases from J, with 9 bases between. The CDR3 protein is CASSLGGSAGELFF. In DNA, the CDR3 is TGTGCCAGCAGCTTAGGCGGATCGGCCGGGGAGCTGTTTTTT.

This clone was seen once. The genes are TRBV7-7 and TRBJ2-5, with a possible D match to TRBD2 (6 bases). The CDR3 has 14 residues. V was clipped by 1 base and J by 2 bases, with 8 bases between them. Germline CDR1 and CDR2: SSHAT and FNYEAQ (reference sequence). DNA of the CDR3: TGTGCCAGCAGCTTAGGAGGGACTCAAGAGACCCAGTACTTC. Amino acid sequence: CASSLGGTQETQYF.

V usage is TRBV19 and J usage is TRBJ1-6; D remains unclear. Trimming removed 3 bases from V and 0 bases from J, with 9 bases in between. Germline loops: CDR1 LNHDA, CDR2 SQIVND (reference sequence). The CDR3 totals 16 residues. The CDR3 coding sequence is TGTGCCAGTAGTATTGGCAGAAGCTCCTATAATTCACCCCTCCACTTT. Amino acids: CASSIGRSSYNSPLHF. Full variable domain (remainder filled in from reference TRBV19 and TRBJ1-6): DGGITQSPKYLFRKEGQNVTLSCEQNLNHDAMYWYRQDPGQGLRLIYYSQIVNDFQKGDIAEGYSVSREKKESFPLTVTSAQKNPTAFYLCASSIGRSSYNSPLHFGNGTRLTVT.

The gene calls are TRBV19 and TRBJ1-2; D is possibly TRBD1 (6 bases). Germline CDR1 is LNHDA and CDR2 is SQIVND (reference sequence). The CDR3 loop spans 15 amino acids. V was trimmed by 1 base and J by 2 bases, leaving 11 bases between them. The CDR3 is CASSIAPGANYGYTF. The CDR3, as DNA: TGTGCCAGTAGTATAGCTCCAGGGGCCAACTATGGCTACACCTTC.

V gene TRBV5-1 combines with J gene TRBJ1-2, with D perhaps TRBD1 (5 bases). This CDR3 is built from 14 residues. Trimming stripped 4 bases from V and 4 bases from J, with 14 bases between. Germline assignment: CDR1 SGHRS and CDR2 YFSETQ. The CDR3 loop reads CASSGSTVAYGYTF. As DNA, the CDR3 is TGCGCCAGCAGCGGCTCGACAGTGGCCTATGGCTACACCTTC.

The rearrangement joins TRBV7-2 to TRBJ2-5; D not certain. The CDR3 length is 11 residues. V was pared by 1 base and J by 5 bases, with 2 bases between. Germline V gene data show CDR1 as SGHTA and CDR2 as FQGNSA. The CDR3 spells CASSLDETQYF. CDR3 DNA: TGTGCCAGCAGCTTAGATGAGACCCAGTACTTC.

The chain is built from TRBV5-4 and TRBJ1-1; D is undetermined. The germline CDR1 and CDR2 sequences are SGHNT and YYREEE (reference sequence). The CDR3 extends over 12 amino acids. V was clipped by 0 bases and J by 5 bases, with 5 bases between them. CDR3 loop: CASSLAATEAFF. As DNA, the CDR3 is TGTGCCAGCAGCTTGGCAGCGACTGAAGCTTTCTTT.

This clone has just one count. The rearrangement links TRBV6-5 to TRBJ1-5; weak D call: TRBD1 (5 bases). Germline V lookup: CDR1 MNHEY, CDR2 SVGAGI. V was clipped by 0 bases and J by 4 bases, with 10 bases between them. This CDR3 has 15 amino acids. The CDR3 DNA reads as TGTGCCAGCAGTTACTCGACGGGGGGTAATCAGCCCCAGCATTTT. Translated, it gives CASSYSTGGNQPQHF.

CDR3 sequence reads: CASSPRDSPLHF. The DNA of the CDR3 is TGTGCCAGCAGCCCCCGGGATTCACCCCTCCACTTT. The chain links TRBV11-2 to TRBJ1-6; D not resolved. The ends were cut back, 5 bases at V and 8 bases at J, with 7 bases in the middle. The CDR3 loop spans 12 amino acids. Germline CDR1 SGHAT, CDR2 FQNNGV.

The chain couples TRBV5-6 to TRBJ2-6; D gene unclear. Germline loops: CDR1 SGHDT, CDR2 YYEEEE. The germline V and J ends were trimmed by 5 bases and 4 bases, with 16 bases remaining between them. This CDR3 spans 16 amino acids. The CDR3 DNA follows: TGTGCCAGCAGTAGGGCCACCCCGACCGGGGCCAACGTCCTGACTTTC. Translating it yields CASSRATPTGANVLTF.

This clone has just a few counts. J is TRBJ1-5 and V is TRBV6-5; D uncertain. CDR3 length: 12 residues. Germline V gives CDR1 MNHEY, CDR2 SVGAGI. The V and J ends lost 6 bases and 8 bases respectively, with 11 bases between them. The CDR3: CASSTPGEPQHF. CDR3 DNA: TGTGCCAGCAGCACCCCCGGGGAGCCCCAGCATTTT.

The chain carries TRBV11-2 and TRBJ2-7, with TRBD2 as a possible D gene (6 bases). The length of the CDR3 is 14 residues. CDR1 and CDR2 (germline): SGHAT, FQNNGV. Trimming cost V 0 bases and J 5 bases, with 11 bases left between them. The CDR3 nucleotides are TGTGCCAGCAGCTTAGATCTAGCGCGGGACGAGCAGTACTTC. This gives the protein CASSLDLARDEQYF.

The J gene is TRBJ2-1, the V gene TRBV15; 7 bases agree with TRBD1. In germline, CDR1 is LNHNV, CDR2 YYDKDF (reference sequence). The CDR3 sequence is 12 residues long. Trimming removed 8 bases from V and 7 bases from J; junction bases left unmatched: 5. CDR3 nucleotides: TGTGCCACCGCCCAGGGGGTAAATGAGCAGTTCTTC. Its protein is CATAQGVNEQFF.

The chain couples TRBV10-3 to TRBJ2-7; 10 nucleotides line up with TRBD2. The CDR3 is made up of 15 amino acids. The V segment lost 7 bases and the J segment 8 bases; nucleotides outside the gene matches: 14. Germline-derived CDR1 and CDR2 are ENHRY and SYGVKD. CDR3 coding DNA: TGTGCCATCATTTTCATCCTAGCGGGGGAAGGCAAGCAGTACTTC. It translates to CAIIFILAGEGKQYF.

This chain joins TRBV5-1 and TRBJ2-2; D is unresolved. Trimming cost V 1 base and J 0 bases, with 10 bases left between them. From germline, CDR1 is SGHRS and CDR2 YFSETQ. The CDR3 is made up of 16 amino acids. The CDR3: CASSLQQITNTGELFF. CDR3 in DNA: TGCGCCAGCAGCTTGCAGCAGATTACGAACACCGGGGAGCTGTTTTTT.

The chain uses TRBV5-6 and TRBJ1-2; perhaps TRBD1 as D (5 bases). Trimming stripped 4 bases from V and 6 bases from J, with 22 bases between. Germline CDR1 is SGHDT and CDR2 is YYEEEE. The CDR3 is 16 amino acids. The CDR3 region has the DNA TGTGCCAGCAGCCACTGGGGCTCAGGAGGGAGCGATGGCTACACCTTC. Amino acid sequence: CASSHWGSGGSDGYTF.

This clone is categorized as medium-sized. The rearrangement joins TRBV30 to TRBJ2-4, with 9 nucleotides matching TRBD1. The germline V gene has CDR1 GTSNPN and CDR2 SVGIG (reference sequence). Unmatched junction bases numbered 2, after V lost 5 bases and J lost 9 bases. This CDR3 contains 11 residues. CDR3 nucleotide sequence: TGTGCCTGGGGGACAGGGCCCATTCAGTACTTC. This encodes CAWGTGPIQYF.

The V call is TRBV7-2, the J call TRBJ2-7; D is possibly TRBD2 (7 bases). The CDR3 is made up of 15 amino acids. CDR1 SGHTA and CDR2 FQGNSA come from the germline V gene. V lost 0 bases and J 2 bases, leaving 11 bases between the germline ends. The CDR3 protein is CASSLARGGPYEQYF. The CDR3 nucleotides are TGTGCCAGCAGCTTAGCGAGGGGGGGCCCCTACGAGCAGTACTTC.

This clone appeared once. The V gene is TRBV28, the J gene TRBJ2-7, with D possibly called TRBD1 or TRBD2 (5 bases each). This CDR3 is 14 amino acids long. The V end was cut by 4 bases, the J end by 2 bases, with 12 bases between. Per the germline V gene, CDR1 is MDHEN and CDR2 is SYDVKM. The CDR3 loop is CASSSPRDPYEQYF. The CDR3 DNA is TGTGCCAGCAGTTCCCCGAGGGACCCCTACGAGCAGTACTTC. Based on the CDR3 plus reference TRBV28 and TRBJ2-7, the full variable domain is DVKVTQSSRYLVKRTGEKVFLECVQDMDHENMFWYRQDPGLGLRLIYFSYDVKMKEKGDIPEGYSVSREKKERFSLILESASTNQTSMYLCASSSPRDPYEQYFGPGTRLTVT.

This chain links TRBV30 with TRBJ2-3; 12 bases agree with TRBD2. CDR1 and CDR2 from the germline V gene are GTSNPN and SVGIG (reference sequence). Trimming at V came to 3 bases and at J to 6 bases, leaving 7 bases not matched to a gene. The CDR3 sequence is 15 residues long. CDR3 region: CAWSELGLAGDTQYF. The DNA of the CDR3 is TGTGCCTGGAGCGAATTGGGACTAGCGGGTGATACGCAGTATTTT.